The next 8 T cell receptor beta chains were all read from a single sample in a study of T-cell memory formation after mild COVID-19. Via MiXCR, TCRdb re-called the 5' RACE reads, giving one row per CDR3 protein. The sample lists under 400,000 distinct CDR3 sequences; around 28% were seen once. Input material: PBMCs or a T cell subset sorted from them (not recorded which). Receptor source: an adult woman who had mild COVID-19 (a few samples of this study predate the infection). Cell type and time point are not known.

The V call is TRBV4-1, the J call TRBJ2-2; no firm D call. This CDR3 has 15 amino acids. Germline V gene sequence: CDR1 MGHRA, CDR2 YSYEKL. V lost 0 bases and J 1 base, leaving 6 bases between the germline ends. The CDR3 DNA reads as TGCGCCAGCAGCCAAGAGACCGGGAACACCGGGGAGCTGTTTTTT. Protein product: CASSQETGNTGELFF.

The gene calls are TRBV30 and TRBJ2-1; 7 bases are shared with TRBD1. Germline V gene data show CDR1 as GTSNPN and CDR2 as SVGIG (reference sequence). V lost 3 bases and J lost 8; bases outside the gene matches: 7. This CDR3 has 13 residues. The CDR3 DNA reads as TGTGCCTGGAGCCTCACAGGGGTGGATGAGCAGTTCTTC. Protein: CAWSLTGVDEQFF.

V usage is TRBV13 and J usage is TRBJ2-3; tentatively, D is TRBD1 (6 bases). CDR1 and CDR2 from the germline V gene are PRHDT and FYEKMQ (reference sequence). The CDR3 consists of 15 residues. V was cut by 3 bases and J by 2 bases, with 12 bases left in between. The CDR3 protein is CASSFRQANTDTQYF. DNA of the CDR3: TGTGCCAGCAGCTTCCGACAGGCAAACACAGATACGCAGTATTTT. The complete variable domain, with remaining parts taken from reference TRBV13 and TRBJ2-3, reads AAGVIQSPRHLIKEKRETATLKCYPIPRHDTVYWYQQGPGQDPQFLISFYEKMQSDKGSIPDRFSAQQFSDYHSELNMSSLELGDSALYFCASSFRQANTDTQYFGPGTRLTVL.

V and J are TRBV20-1 and TRBJ2-7; D is unresolved. The germline V gene encodes CDR1 DFQATT and CDR2 SNEGSKA (reference sequence). Trimming stripped 6 bases from V and 2 bases from J, with 14 bases between. The CDR3 is 13 residues long. The CDR3 DNA follows: TGCAGTGCGACCGGCAGTCAGACCTACGAGCAGTACTTC. It translates to CSATGSQTYEQYF.

The table lists this clonotype with many counts. CDR3: CASSRQQGAEGYNEQFF. For the CDR3, the DNA is TGCGCCAGCAGCCGTCAACAGGGGGCAGAGGGCTACAATGAGCAGTTCTTC. The chain employs TRBV4-1 and TRBJ2-1; TRBD1 matches 9 bases. V trimming: 4 bases; J trimming: 3 bases; junction bases outside the gene matches: 10. The CDR3 consists of 17 residues. Germline V lookup: CDR1 MGHRA, CDR2 YSYEKL.

The genes are TRBV27 and TRBJ2-7; D not resolved. V was shortened by 7 bases and J by 10 bases, with 11 bases between the two germline ends. Germline loops: CDR1 MNHEY, CDR2 SMNVEV (reference sequence). The CDR3 length is 10 residues. CDR3 in DNA: TGTGCCAGCACCAAGACCCGCCAGTACTTC. Protein sequence: CASTKTRQYF.

A few counts support this clonotype. The chain has TRBV15 and TRBJ1-1, with 7 bases that match TRBD1. Germline CDR1 is LNHNV and CDR2 is YYDKDF (reference sequence). CDR3 size: 15 residues. The trim removed 0 bases at V and 0 bases at J, leaving 1 base unmatched. CDR3 in amino acids: CATSRDGTVNTEAFF. The CDR3 DNA reads TGTGCCACCAGCAGAGACGGGACAGTGAACACTGAAGCTTTCTTT.

The table lists this clonotype with a few counts. The rearrangement links TRBV27 to TRBJ2-7; TRBD1 matches at 11 bases. The length of the CDR3 is 15 residues. Germline assignment: CDR1 MNHEY and CDR2 SMNVEV (reference sequence). J was trimmed by 5 bases and V by 4 bases; bases with no gene match: 7. CDR3 protein: CASSWTGTGGNEQYF. The CDR3 nucleotides read TGTGCCAGCAGTTGGACCGGGACAGGGGGGAACGAGCAGTACTTC.